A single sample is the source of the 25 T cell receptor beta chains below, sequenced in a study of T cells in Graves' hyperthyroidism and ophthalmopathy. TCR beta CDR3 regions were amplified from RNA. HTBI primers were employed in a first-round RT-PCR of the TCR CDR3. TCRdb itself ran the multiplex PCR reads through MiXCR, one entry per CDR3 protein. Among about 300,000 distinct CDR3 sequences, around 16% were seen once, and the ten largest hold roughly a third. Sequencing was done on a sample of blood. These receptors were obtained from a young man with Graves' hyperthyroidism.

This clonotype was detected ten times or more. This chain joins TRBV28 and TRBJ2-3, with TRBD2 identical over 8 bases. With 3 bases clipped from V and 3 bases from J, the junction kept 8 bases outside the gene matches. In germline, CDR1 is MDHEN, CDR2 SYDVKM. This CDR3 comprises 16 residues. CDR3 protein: CASSFSPGGETDTQYF. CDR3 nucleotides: TGTGCCAGCAGTTTCAGCCCGGGAGGGGAAACAGATACGCAGTATTTT.

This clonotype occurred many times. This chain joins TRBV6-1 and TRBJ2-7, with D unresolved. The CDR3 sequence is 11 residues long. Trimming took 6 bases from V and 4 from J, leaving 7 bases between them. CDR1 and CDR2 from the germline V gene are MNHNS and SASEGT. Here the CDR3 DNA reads TGTGCCAGCAGAACTGCATACGAGCAGTACTTC. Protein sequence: CASRTAYEQYF.

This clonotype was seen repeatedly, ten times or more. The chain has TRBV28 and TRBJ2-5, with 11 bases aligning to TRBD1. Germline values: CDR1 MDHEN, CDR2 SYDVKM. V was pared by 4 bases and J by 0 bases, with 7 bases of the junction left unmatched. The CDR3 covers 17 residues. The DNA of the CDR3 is TGTGCCAGCAGTTCCTCGGACAGGGGGCTGTACCAAGAGACCCAGTACTTC. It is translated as CASSSSDRGLYQETQYF. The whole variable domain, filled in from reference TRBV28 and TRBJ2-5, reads DVKVTQSSRYLVKRTGEKVFLECVQDMDHENMFWYRQDPGLGLRLIYFSYDVKMKEKGDIPEGYSVSREKKERFSLILESASTNQTSMYLCASSSSDRGLYQETQYFGPGTRLLVL.

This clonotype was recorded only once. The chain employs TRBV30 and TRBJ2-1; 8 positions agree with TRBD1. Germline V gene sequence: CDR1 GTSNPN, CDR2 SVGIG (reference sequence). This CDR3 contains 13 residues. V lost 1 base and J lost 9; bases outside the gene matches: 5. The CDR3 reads CAWSAGGGIEQFF. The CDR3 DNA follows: TGTGCCTGGAGTGCAGGGGGCGGAATTGAGCAGTTCTTC. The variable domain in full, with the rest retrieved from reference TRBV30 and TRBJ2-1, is SQTIHQWPATLVQPVGSPLSLECTVEGTSNPNLYWYRQAAGRGLQLLFYSVGIGQISSEVPQNLSASRPQDRQFILSSKKLLLSDSGFYLCAWSAGGGIEQFFGPGTRLTVL.

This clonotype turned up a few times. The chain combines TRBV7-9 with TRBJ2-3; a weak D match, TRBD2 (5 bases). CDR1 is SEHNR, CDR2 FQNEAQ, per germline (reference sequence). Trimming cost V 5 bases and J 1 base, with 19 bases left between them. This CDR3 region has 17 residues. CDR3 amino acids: CASSPVRVRTRTDTQYF. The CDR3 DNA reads TGTGCCAGCAGCCCGGTGCGGGTTAGGACCCGCACAGATACGCAGTATTTT.

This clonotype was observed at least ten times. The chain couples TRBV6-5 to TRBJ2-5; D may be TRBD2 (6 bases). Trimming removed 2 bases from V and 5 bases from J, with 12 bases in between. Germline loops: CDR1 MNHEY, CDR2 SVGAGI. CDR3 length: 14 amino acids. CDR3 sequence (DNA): TGTGCCAGCAGTTACGGGACTCTAGCGGAGACCCAGTACTTC. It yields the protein CASSYGTLAETQYF.

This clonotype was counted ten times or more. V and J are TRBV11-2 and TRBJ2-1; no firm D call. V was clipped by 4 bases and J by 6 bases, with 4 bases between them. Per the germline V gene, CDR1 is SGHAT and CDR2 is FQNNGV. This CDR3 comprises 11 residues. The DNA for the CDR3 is TGTGCCAGCAGCTGGAGCAATGAGCAGTTCTTC. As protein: CASSWSNEQFF.

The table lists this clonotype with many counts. CDR3 DNA sequence: TGTGCCAGCAGAAACAGGGGGGACTGGGGGGAGCTGTTTTTT. This encodes CASRNRGDWGELFF. The rearrangement joins TRBV12-3 or TRBV12-4 to TRBJ2-2, with 8 bases fitting TRBD1. After removal of 6 bases from V and 8 bases from J, the junction contained 8 bases not matched to a gene. The CDR3 contains 14 residues.

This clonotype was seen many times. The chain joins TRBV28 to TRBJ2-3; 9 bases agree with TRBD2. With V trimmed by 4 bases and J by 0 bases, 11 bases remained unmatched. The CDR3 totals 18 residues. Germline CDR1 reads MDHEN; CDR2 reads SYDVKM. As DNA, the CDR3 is TGTGCCAGCAGTTCGTATCCAGCGGGAGGCCCTAGCACAGATACGCAGTATTTT. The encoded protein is CASSSYPAGGPSTDTQYF.

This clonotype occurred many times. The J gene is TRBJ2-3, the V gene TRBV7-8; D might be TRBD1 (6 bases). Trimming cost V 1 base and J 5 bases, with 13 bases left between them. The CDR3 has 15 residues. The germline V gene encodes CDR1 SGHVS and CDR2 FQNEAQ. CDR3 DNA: TGTGCCAGCAGCTTAGGGTTCAGGGGCCGAGATACGCAGTATTTT. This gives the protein CASSLGFRGRDTQYF.

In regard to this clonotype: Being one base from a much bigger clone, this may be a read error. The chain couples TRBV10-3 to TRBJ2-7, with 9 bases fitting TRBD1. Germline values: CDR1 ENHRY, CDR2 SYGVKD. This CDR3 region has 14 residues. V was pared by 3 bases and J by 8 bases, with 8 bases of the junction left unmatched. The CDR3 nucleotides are TGTGCCATCAGTGACCGGGACAGGGCTTACAAGCAGTACTTC. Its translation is CAISDRDRAYKQYF.

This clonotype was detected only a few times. DNA for the CDR3: TGCAGCTCAAGTCGATACAGGGGAATGAACACTGAAGCTTTCTTT. It translates to CSSSRYRGMNTEAFF. This sequence joins TRBV20-1 and TRBJ1-1; 7 positions match TRBD1. This CDR3 has 15 residues. In germline, CDR1 is DFQATT, CDR2 SNEGSKA (reference sequence).

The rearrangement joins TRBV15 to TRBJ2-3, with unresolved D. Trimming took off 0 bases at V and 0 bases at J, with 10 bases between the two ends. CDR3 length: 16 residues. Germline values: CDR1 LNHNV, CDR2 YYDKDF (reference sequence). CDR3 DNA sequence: TGTGCCACCAGCAGAGATCGCGTCCCTAGCACAGATACGCAGTATTTT. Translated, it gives CATSRDRVPSTDTQYF. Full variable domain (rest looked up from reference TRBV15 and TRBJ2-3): DAMVIQNPRYQVTQFGKPVTLSCSQTLNHNVMYWYQQKSSQAPKLLFHYYDKDFNNEADTPDNFQSRRPNTSFCFLDIRSPGLGDTAMYLCATSRDRVPSTDTQYFGPGTRLTVL.

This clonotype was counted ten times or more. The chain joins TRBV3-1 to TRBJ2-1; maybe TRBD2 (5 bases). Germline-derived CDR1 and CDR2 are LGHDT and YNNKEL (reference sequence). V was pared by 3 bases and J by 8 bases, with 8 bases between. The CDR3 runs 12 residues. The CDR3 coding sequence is TGTGCCAGCAGCCAGCTCGGGGATGAGCAGTTCTTC. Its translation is CASSQLGDEQFF.

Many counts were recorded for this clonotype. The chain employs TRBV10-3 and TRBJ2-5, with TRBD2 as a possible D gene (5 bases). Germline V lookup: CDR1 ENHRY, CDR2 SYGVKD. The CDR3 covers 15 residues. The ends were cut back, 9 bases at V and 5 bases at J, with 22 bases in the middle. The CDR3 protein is CAIGGRIEPSETQYF. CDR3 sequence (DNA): TGTGCCATAGGCGGGCGAATCGAACCGTCGGAGACCCAGTACTTC.

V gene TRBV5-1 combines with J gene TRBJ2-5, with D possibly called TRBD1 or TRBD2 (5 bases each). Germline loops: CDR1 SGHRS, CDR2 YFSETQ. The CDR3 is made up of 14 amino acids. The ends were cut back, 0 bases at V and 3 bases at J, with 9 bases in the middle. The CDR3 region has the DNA TGCGCCAGCAGCTTGGGGGACGGAGAAGAGACCCAGTACTTC. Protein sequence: CASSLGDGEETQYF.

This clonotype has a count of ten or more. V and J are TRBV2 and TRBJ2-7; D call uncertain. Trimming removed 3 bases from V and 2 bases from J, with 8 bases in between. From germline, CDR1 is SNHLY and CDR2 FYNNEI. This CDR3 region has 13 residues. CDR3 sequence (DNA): TGTGCCAGCAGTGAGTCCGCAACCTACGAGCAGTACTTC. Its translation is CASSESATYEQYF.

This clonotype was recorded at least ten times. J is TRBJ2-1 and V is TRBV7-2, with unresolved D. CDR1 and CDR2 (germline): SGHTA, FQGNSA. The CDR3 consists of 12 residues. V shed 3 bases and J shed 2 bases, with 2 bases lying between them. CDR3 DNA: TGTGCCAGCAGCTTGACCTACAATGAGCAGTTCTTC. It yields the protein CASSLTYNEQFF.

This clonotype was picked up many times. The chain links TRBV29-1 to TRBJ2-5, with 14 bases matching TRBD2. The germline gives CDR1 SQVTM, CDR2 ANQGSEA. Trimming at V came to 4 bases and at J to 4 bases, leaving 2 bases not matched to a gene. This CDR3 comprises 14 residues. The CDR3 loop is CSVGGTSGRETQYF. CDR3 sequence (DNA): TGCAGCGTTGGGGGGACTAGCGGGAGAGAGACCCAGTACTTC.

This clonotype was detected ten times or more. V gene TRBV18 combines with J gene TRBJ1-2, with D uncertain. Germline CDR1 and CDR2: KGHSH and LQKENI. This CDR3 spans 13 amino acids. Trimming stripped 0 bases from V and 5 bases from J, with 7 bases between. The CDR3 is CASSPPPPYGYTF. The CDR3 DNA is TGTGCCAGCTCACCACCCCCGCCGTATGGCTACACCTTC.

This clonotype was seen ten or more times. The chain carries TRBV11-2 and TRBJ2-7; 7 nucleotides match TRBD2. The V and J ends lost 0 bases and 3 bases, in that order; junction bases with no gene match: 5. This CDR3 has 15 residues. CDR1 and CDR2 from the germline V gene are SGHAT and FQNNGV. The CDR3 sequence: CASSLDIAGVYEQYF. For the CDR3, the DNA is TGTGCCAGCAGCTTAGATATTGCGGGAGTCTACGAGCAGTACTTC.

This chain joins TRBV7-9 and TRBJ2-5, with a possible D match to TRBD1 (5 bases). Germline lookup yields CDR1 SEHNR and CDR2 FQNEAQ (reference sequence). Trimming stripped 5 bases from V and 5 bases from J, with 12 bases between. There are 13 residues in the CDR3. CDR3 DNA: TGTGCCAGCAGCAACCAGGGTCGGGAGACCCAGTACTTC. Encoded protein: CASSNQGRETQYF.

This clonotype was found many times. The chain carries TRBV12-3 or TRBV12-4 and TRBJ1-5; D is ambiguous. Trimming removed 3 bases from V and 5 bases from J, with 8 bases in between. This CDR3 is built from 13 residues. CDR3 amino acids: CASSFDNHQPQHF. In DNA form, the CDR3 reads TGTGCCAGCAGTTTCGACAACCATCAGCCCCAGCATTTT.

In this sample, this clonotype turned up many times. CDR3: CATSDPGTGGYNEQFF. Here the CDR3 DNA reads TGTGCCACCAGTGACCCCGGGACAGGGGGCTACAATGAGCAGTTCTTC. The chain uses TRBV24-1 and TRBJ2-1; TRBD1 matches at 11 bases. CDR3 length: 16 residues. Germline CDR1 reads KGHDR; CDR2 reads SFDVKD. V lost 4 bases and J lost 3; bases outside the gene matches: 4.

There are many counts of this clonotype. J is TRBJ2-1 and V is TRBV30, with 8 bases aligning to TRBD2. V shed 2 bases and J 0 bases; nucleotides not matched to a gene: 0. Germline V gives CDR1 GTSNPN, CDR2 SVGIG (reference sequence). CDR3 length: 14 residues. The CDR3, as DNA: TGTGCCTGGAGTAGCGGGGGCTCCTACAATGAGCAGTTCTTC. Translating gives CAWSSGGSYNEQFF.